Shown below are 32 T cell receptor beta chains from a single sample sequenced in a study of blood T cells in healthy people across ages (dated by TCRdb to the mid-2010s). Receptor libraries were prepared by 5' RACE. The instrument given in TCRdb is Illumina HiSeq 2500. A second about 7 to 12 cycle PCR used a sample-barcoded 5' primer and a J-beta primer mix. TCRdb reworked the public reads: Q25 trimming with fastp, MiXCR clone assembly, productive beta chains retained. Merged by CDR3 protein, the rows form single entries marked with the most common genes and DNA. The sample table shows about a million distinct CDR3 sequences, and 35% to 40% are seen once. About 12% of the sample lies in the top ten. Sequencing was done on a sample of blood. The origin of the receptors is a man between 18 and 35 years old in good health.

This chain uses TRBV7-2 with TRBJ1-2; 9 bases map to TRBD1. The V gene end was trimmed by 5 bases and the J gene end by 2 bases; junction bases not matched to a gene: 6. The V gene's germline CDR1 is SGHTA and CDR2 FQGNSA. The CDR3 totals 15 residues. Written as DNA, the CDR3 is TGTGCCAGCAGCCCCGCGACAGGGGGGAACTATGGCTACACCTTC. This sequence encodes CASSPATGGNYGYTF. Looking up the rest from reference TRBV7-2 and TRBJ1-2 gives the full variable domain: GAGVSQSPSNKVTEKGKDVELRCDPISGHTALYWYRQSLGQGLEFLIYFQGNSAPDKSGLPSDRFSAERTGGSVSTLTIQRTQQEDSAVYLCASSPATGGNYGYTFGSGTRLTVV.

On this clonotype itself: Germline and junction disagree at one end, which may indicate a read error. J is TRBJ2-3 and V is TRBV6-1; no clear D gene. This CDR3 contains 13 residues. Germline V gene lookup returns CDR1 MNHNS and CDR2 SASEGT. CDR3 residues: CSSLRRATETQYF. In nucleotides, the CDR3 is TGTTCCAGCCTGAGGAGAGCCACAGAGACGCAGTATTTT.

The chain is built from TRBV4-2 and TRBJ2-1, with TRBD2 matching 8 bases. The ends lost 0 bases at V and 2 bases at J; junction bases unmatched: 6. The CDR3 extends over 17 amino acids. Germline V gene data show CDR1 as LGHNA and CDR2 as YNFKEQ. CDR3 nucleotides: TGTGCCAGCAGCCAAGATGGGGGACTAGACACCTACAATGAGCAGTTCTTC. It encodes CASSQDGGLDTYNEQFF.

The rearrangement links TRBV5-1 to TRBJ2-7; D is unclear. Trimming left V 8 bases short and J 0 bases short, with 12 bases between. Germline CDR1 and CDR2: SGHRS and YFSETQ. This CDR3 is 13 amino acids long. The CDR3: CASTEQPSYEQYF. As DNA, the CDR3 is TGCGCCAGTACTGAACAGCCCTCCTACGAGCAGTACTTC.

This chain links TRBV4-3 with TRBJ2-1, with 10 positions matching TRBD2. This CDR3 is 15 amino acids long. Unmatched junction bases numbered 9, after V lost 0 bases and J lost 13 bases. The V gene's germline CDR1 is LGHNA and CDR2 YSLEER. In DNA, the CDR3 is TGCGCCAGCAGCCAAGATGGGGGACTAGCGAGAACCCAGTTCTTC. Translation: CASSQDGGLARTQFF.

This clonotype was seen a handful of times. The chain is built from TRBV18 and TRBJ2-7; a possible D gene is TRBD1 (6 bases). Germline loops: CDR1 KGHSH, CDR2 LQKENI. V lost 6 bases and J lost 3, with 15 bases in between. The CDR3 is made up of 14 amino acids. The CDR3 nucleotides read TGTGCCAGCTCTCCGGGACAACCCATCTACGAGCAGTACTTC. Amino acid sequence: CASSPGQPIYEQYF.

The chain recombines TRBV3-1 with TRBJ2-3; D call uncertain. Trimming took 0 bases from V and 4 from J, leaving 8 bases between them. The CDR3 spans 14 residues. Germline V gives CDR1 LGHDT, CDR2 YNNKEL (reference sequence). This CDR3 reads CASSQDVYPDTQYF. CDR3 DNA sequence: TGTGCCAGCAGCCAAGATGTTTACCCAGATACGCAGTATTTT.

This clonotype has only a few counts. This chain connects TRBV5-1 to TRBJ2-1, with 10 positions matching TRBD2. The V segment lost 4 bases and the J segment 7 bases; nucleotides outside the gene matches: 11. Germline V gives CDR1 SGHRS, CDR2 YFSETQ. CDR3 length: 16 amino acids. CDR3 DNA sequence: TGCGCCAGCAGCCCCCGTTCTAGCGGGGGATCTAATGAGCAGTTCTTC. Translation gives CASSPRSSGGSNEQFF.

The V gene is TRBV6-2 or TRBV6-3, the J gene TRBJ2-1; D possibly corresponds to TRBD2 (7 bases). Trimming left V 4 bases short and J 5 bases short, with 18 bases between. There are 16 residues in the CDR3. In germline, CDR1 is MNHEY, CDR2 SVGEGT. The CDR3 loop reads CASSSIRGAINNEQFF. CDR3 nucleotides: TGTGCCAGCAGTTCCATCCGGGGGGCGATTAACAATGAGCAGTTCTTC.

The chain joins TRBV9 to TRBJ2-1; 10 positions match TRBD2. This CDR3 is 15 amino acids long. Germline CDR1 reads SGDLS; CDR2 reads YYNGEE. V trimming: 3 bases; J trimming: 6 bases; junction bases outside the gene matches: 6. The CDR3 coding sequence is TGTGCCAGCAGCGAGTCGGGACTAGCGAGCAATGAGCAGTTCTTC. This sequence encodes CASSESGLASNEQFF.

The chain couples TRBV9 to TRBJ1-1; TRBD1 might be the D (5 bases). V dropped 4 bases and J dropped 5 bases, with 18 bases sitting between them. Per the germline V gene, CDR1 is SGDLS and CDR2 is YYNGEE. The CDR3 runs to 15 residues. The DNA of the CDR3 is TGTGCCAGCAGCCCAGACCCAGGGATGGGGACTGAAGCTTTCTTT. The encoded protein is CASSPDPGMGTEAFF.

The chain employs TRBV6-6 and TRBJ2-7, with D possibly being TRBD1 (6 bases). Judging by the DNA end, TRBJ2-5 fits better; the J call may be wrong. CDR1 is MNHNY and CDR2 is SVGAGI in the germline V gene (reference sequence). This CDR3 spans 15 amino acids. DNA for the CDR3: TGTGCCAGCAGTTACTCTAGGGGGTCCACGGAGACCCAGTACTTC. Protein: CASSYSRGSTETQYF.

V usage is TRBV20-1 and J usage is TRBJ2-3; D perhaps matches TRBD1 (6 bases). From germline, CDR1 is DFQATT and CDR2 SNEGSKA (reference sequence). V was cut by 5 bases and J by 0 bases, with 24 bases left in between. The CDR3 covers 18 residues. CDR3 DNA: TGCAGTGCTGGTGCCCCAGGGGCGCCCCGTTCTAGCACAGATACGCAGTATTTT. This codes for CSAGAPGAPRSSTDTQYF.

This clonotype was counted many times. The chain uses TRBV24-1 and TRBJ1-2, with D unclear. The CDR3 is 12 residues long. V was pared by 4 bases and J by 6 bases, with 8 bases between. Looked up from germline, CDR1 is KGHDR and CDR2 is SFDVKD. The CDR3 loop reads CATSEGTDGYTF. In DNA form, the CDR3 reads TGTGCCACCAGTGAGGGAACAGATGGCTACACCTTC.

The V gene is TRBV7-2, the J gene TRBJ2-7; D uncertain. The CDR3 has 11 residues. Germline V gene lookup returns CDR1 SGHTA and CDR2 FQGNSA. Between the trimmed V and J ends, which lost 4 bases and 6 bases, there was a span of 7 bases. CDR3: CASSSSREQYF. The CDR3 nucleotides are TGTGCCAGCAGCTCCTCCCGCGAGCAGTACTTC.

J is TRBJ2-3 and V is TRBV5-5; tentative D call: TRBD2 (6 bases). CDR3 length equals 16 residues. The V and J ends lost 3 bases and 3 bases respectively, with 17 bases between them. The germline V gene has CDR1 SGHKS and CDR2 YYEKEE (reference sequence). CDR3 nucleotide sequence: TGTGCCAGCAGCTGGAGGGGCGGGGTTTCTACAGATACGCAGTATTTT. Translating gives CASSWRGGVSTDTQYF.

The CDR3 loop is CASSTRAHTTDTQYF. The CDR3 DNA reads TGTGCCAGCAGTACCCGGGCGCATACCACAGATACGCAGTATTTT. The rearrangement uses TRBV6-6 and TRBJ2-3; D not certain. Germline V gene lookup returns CDR1 MNHNY and CDR2 SVGAGI (reference sequence). V lost 5 bases and J lost 2, with 14 bases in between. CDR3 length: 15 residues.

V gene TRBV6-1 combines with J gene TRBJ1-3, with D possibly being TRBD1 (5 bases). The CDR3 extends over 16 amino acids. The germline V and J ends were trimmed by 2 bases and 4 bases, with 15 bases remaining between them. The germline V gene has CDR1 MNHNS and CDR2 SASEGT. The CDR3 spells CASSEQGQASGNTIYF. In DNA, the CDR3 is TGTGCCAGCAGTGAACAGGGTCAGGCTTCAGGAAACACCATATATTTT.

This chain joins TRBV24-1 and TRBJ2-1, with unresolved D. This CDR3 has 15 amino acids. Germline V gene sequence: CDR1 KGHDR, CDR2 SFDVKD. V was trimmed by 6 bases and J by 4 bases, leaving 15 bases between them. The CDR3 region is CATSSTAVGYNEQFF. DNA of the CDR3: TGTGCCACCAGTTCCACAGCTGTGGGATACAATGAGCAGTTCTTC.

The J gene is TRBJ2-5, the V gene TRBV27; TRBD1 matches at 8 bases. With the DNA end fitting TRBJ2-4 better, the J assignment may be wrong. The CDR3 totals 14 residues. Germline CDR1 reads MNHEY; CDR2 reads SMNVEV (reference sequence). DNA for the CDR3: TGTGCCAGCAGACACGGACAGGGCCAAAACATTCAGTACTTC. Protein product: CASRHGQGQNIQYF.

This clonotype was detected only a few times. This sequence joins TRBV10-3 and TRBJ1-6; D is undetermined. Germline V gene data show CDR1 as ENHRY and CDR2 as SYGVKD. The V gene lost 3 bases and the J gene lost 9 bases, with 12 bases spanning the gap. This CDR3 contains 14 residues. The CDR3: CAISDISGVSPLHF. CDR3 DNA: TGTGCCATCAGTGATATAAGTGGGGTTTCACCCCTCCACTTT.

The CDR3 loop is CATSASRGYNQPQHF. The CDR3, as DNA: TGTGCCACCAGTGCGTCCAGGGGATACAATCAGCCCCAGCATTTT. The J gene is TRBJ1-5, the V gene TRBV24-1; TRBD1 is a possible D gene (6 bases). The V and J ends lost 5 bases and 3 bases respectively, with 13 bases between them. Looked up from germline, CDR1 is KGHDR and CDR2 is SFDVKD. The CDR3 contains 15 residues.

V gene TRBV27 combines with J gene TRBJ1-1; D remains ambiguous. The CDR3 totals 16 residues. V shed 0 bases and J shed 1 base, with 12 bases lying between them. Germline CDR1 MNHEY, CDR2 SMNVEV (reference sequence). In DNA, the CDR3 is TGTGCCAGCAGTTTATCTGTGCGGGTGGCGAACACTGAAGCTTTCTTT. Translated: CASSLSVRVANTEAFF.

This chain links TRBV6-1 with TRBJ1-5, with no clear D. V lost 9 bases and J 1 base, leaving 13 bases between the germline ends. The V gene's germline CDR1 is MNHNS and CDR2 SASEGT. The CDR3 runs to 14 residues. CDR3 sequence reads: CASKDRVSNQPQHF. Written as DNA, the CDR3 is TGTGCCAGTAAGGACCGGGTCAGCAATCAGCCCCAGCATTTT.

This chain joins TRBV10-3 and TRBJ1-2, with a weak D call TRBD1 (5 bases). The germline V gene encodes CDR1 ENHRY and CDR2 SYGVKD. The CDR3 has 16 amino acids. The V gene lost 2 bases and the J gene lost 6 bases, with 19 bases spanning the gap. The DNA of the CDR3 is TGTGCCATCAGTGAGACCCCAGGGTCGTTTGAGGATGGCTACACCTTC. Translated: CAISETPGSFEDGYTF.

This clonotype was seen many times. The chain has TRBV4-1 and TRBJ2-1, with TRBD1 matching over 8 bases. Per the germline V gene, CDR1 is MGHRA and CDR2 is YSYEKL. V shed 0 bases, J shed 7 bases, and the junction held 5 bases outside the gene matches. This CDR3 has 15 amino acids. The CDR3 nucleotides read TGCGCCAGCAGCCAAGATCGACAGGGGTGGAATGAGCAGTTCTTC. This codes for CASSQDRQGWNEQFF.

This chain uses TRBV29-1 with TRBJ1-5, with D unresolved. CDR3 length equals 12 residues. Germline V gene lookup returns CDR1 SQVTM and CDR2 ANQGSEA. V lost 4 bases and J 7 bases, leaving 11 bases between the germline ends. The CDR3 is CSVADVGQPQHF. As DNA, the CDR3 is TGCAGCGTTGCCGATGTGGGGCAGCCCCAGCATTTT.

This clonotype appeared a few times. The V and J genes are TRBV5-1 and TRBJ2-5; maybe TRBD1 (5 bases). Trimming left V 6 bases short and J 1 base short, with 10 bases between. Germline lookup yields CDR1 SGHRS and CDR2 YFSETQ. CDR3 size: 13 residues. The DNA for the CDR3 is TGCGCCAGCAAGGACAACCTCCAAGAGACCCAGTACTTC. Residues: CASKDNLQETQYF. Full variable domain (missing parts from reference TRBV5-1 and TRBJ2-5): KAGVTQTPRYLIKTRGQQVTLSCSPISGHRSVSWYQQTPGQGLQFLFEYFSETQRNKGNFPGRFSGRQFSNSRSEMNVSTLELGDSALYLCASKDNLQETQYFGPGTRLLVL.

The rearrangement links TRBV20-1 to TRBJ1-1; D call uncertain. The CDR3 covers 13 residues. Germline assignment: CDR1 DFQATT and CDR2 SNEGSKA (reference sequence). Trimming took 0 bases from V and 4 from J, leaving 9 bases between them. CDR3 loop: CSARDIGSTEAFF. In DNA, the CDR3 is TGCAGTGCTAGAGATATTGGGTCCACTGAAGCTTTCTTT.

This clonotype was picked up a small number of times. This chain joins TRBV5-1 and TRBJ2-5, with a tentative D call TRBD1 (5 bases). The CDR3 covers 14 residues. Germline CDR1 is SGHRS and CDR2 is YFSETQ. Trimming took off 0 bases at V and 3 bases at J, with 9 bases between the two ends. This chain's CDR3 is CASSLEGLEETQYF. As DNA, the CDR3 is TGCGCCAGCAGCTTGGAGGGGTTGGAAGAGACCCAGTACTTC.

This clonotype was observed a few times. The CDR3 nucleotides are TGTGCCAACAGCGGGACCGGGGAGCTGTTTTTT. As protein: CANSGTGELFF. This rearrangement joins TRBV12-3 or TRBV12-4 to TRBJ2-2; weak D call: TRBD2 (6 bases). This CDR3 region has 11 residues. The V end lost 10 bases, the J end lost 5 bases, and 8 bases lay between the germline ends.

This clonotype showed up just a few times. V gene TRBV4-3 combines with J gene TRBJ1-1; no firm D call. V was clipped by 0 bases and J by 6 bases, with 11 bases between them. The CDR3 extends over 14 amino acids. Germline CDR1 reads LGHNA; CDR2 reads YSLEER. The CDR3: CASSQDSERSEAFF. For the CDR3, the DNA is TGCGCCAGCAGCCAAGATAGCGAGCGGTCTGAAGCTTTCTTT.